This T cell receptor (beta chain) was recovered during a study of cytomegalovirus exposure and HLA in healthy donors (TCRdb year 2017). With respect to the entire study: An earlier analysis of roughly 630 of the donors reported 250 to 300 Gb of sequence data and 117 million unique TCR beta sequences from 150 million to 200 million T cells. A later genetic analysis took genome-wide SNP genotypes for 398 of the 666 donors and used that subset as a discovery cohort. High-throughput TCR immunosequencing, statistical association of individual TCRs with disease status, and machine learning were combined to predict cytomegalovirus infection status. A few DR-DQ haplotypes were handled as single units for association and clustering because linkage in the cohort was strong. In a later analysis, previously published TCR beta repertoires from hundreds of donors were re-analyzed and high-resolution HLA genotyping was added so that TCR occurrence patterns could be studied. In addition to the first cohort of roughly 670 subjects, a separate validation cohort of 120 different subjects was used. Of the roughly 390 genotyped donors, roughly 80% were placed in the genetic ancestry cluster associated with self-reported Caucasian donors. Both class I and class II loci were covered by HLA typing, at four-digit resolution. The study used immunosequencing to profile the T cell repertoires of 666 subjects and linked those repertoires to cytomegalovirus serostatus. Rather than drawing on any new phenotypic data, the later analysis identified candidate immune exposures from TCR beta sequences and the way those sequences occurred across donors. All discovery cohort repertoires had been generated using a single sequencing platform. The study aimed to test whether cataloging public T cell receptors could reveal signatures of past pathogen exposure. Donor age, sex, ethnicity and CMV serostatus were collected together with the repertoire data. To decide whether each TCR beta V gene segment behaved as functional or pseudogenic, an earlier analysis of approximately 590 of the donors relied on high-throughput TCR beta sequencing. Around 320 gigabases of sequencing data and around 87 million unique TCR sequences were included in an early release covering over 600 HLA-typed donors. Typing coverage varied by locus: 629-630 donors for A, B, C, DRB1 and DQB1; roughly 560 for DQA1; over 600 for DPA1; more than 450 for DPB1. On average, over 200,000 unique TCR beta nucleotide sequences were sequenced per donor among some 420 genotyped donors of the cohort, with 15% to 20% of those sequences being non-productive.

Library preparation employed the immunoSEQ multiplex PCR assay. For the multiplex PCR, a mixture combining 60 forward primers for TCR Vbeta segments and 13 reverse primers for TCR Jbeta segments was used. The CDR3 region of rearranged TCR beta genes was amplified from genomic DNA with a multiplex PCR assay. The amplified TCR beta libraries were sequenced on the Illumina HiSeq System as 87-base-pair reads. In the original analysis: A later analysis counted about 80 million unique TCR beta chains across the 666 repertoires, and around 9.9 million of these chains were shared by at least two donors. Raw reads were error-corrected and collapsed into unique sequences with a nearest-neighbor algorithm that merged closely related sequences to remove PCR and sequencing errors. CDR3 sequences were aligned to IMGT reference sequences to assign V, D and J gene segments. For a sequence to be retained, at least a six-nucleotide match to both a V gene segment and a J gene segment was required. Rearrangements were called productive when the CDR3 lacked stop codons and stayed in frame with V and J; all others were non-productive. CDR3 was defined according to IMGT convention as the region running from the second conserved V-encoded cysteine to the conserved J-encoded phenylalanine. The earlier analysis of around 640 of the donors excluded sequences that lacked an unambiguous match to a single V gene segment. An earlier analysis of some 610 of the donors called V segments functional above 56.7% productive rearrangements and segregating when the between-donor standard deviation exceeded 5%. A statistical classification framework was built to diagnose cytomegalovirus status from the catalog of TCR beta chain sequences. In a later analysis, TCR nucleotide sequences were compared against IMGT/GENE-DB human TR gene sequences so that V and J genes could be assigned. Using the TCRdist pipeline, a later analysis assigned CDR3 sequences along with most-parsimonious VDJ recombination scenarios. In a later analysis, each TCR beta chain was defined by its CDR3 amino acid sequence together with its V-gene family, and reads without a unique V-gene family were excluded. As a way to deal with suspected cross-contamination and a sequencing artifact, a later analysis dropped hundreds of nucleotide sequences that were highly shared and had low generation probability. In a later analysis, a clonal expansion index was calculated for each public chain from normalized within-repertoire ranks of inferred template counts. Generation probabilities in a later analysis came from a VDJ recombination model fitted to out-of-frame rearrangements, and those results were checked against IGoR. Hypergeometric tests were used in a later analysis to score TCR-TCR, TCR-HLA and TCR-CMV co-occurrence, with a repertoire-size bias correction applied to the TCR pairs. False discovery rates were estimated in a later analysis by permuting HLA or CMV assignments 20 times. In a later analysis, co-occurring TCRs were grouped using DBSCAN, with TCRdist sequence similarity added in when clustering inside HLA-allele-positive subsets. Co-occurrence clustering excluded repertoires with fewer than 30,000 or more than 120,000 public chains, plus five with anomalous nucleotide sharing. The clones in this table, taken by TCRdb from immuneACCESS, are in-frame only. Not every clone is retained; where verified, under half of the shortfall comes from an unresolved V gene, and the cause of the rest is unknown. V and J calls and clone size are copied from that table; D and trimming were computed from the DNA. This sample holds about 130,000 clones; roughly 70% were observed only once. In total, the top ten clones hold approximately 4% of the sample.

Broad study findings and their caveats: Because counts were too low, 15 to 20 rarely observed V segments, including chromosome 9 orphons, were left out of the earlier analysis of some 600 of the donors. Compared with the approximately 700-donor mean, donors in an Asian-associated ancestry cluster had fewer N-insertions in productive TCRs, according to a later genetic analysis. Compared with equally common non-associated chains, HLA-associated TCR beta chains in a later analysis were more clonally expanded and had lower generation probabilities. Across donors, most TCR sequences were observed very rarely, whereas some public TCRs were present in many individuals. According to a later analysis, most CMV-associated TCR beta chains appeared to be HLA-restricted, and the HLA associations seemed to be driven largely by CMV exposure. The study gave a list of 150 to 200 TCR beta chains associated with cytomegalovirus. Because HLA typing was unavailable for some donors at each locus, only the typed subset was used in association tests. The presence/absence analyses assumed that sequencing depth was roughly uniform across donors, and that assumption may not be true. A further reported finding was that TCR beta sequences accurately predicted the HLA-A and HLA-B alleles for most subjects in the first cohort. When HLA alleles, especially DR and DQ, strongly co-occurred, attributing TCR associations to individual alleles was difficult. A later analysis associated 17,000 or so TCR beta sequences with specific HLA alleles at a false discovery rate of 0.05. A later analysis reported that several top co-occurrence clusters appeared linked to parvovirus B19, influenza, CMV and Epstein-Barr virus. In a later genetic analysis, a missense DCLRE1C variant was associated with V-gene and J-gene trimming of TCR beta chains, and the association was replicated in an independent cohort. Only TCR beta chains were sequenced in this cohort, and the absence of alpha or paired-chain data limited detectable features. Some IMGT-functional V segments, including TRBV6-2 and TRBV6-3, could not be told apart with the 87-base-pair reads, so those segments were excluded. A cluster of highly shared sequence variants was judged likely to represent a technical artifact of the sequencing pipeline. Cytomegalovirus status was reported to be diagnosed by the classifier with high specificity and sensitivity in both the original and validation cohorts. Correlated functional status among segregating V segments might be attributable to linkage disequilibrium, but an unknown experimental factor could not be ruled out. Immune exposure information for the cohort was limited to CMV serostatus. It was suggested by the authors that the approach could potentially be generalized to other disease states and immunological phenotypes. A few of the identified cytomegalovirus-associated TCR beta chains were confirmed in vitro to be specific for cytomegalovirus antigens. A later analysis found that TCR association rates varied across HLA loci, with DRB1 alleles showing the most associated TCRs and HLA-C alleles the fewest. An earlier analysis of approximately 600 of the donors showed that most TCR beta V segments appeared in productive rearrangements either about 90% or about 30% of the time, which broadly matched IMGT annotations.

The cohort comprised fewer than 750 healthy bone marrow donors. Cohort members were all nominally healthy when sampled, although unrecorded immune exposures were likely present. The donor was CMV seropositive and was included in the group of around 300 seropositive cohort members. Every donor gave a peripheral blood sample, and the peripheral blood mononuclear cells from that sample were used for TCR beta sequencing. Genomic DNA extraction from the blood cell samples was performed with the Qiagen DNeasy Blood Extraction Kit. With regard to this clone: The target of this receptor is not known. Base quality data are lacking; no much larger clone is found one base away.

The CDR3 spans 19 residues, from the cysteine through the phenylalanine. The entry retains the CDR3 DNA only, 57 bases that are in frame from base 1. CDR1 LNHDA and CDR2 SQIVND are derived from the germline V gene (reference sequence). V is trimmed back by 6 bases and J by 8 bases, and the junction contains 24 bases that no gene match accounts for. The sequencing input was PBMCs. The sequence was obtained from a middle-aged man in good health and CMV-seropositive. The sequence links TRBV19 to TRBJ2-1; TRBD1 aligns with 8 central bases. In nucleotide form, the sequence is TGTGCCAGTAGCACCTGGCGGGGAACAGGGGGAGGTCAGTACGATGAGCAGTTCTTC. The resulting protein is CASSTWRGTGGGQYDEQFF.